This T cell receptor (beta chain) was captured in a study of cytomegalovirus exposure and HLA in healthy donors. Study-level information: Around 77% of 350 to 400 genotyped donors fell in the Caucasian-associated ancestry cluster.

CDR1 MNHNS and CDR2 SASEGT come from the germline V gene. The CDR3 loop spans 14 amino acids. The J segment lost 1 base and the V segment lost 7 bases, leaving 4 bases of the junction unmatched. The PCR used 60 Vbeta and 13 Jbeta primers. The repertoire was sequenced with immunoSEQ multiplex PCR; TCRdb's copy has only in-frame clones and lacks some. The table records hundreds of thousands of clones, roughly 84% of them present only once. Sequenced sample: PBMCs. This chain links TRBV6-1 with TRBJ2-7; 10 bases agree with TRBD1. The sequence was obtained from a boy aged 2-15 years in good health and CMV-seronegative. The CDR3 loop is CASKRGQGSYEQYF. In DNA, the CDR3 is TGTGCCAGCAAGCGGGGACAGGGGTCCTACGAGCAGTACTTC.